This is a list of T cell receptor beta chains from one sample in a study of control samples from healthy donors and cancer patients. Assay used: immunoSEQ multiplex PCR; TCRdb lists only in-frame clones, some missing. The table records about 40,000 clones, 80% to 90% of them present only once. The specimen was PBMCs. Receptors originate from a woman in her sixties or seventies with lung cancer. Both conserved end residues are part of each CDR3. The D gene is left open where the match is weak. Expanded clones are given a class, and other clones once, few, many or no size at all.

j_call d_call clone_size v_call cdr3_aa cdr3_nt
TRBJ1-1 TRBD1 once TRBV27 CASSSPGQGMNTEAFF TGTGCCAGCAGTTCTCCGGGACAGGGGATGAACACTGAAGCTTTCTTT
TRBJ2-1 TRBD1 . TRBV10-3 CAISPGGIHNEQFF TGTGCCATCAGTCCAGGGGGCATCCACAATGAGCAGTTCTTC
TRBJ2-6 . once TRBV7-6 CASSLVSLDSGANVLTF TGTGCCAGCAGCTTAGTATCGTTGGACTCTGGGGCCAACGTCCTGACTTTC
TRBJ2-5 TRBD2 once TRBV7-6 CASSRRGSGSRVGETQYF TGTGCCAGCAGCCGTCGCGGTAGCGGGAGCCGAGTTGGAGAGACCCAGTACTTC
TRBJ1-2 . few TRBV2 CASSAMTDAADGYTF TGTGCCAGCAGCGCCATGACGGACGCGGCGGATGGCTACACCTTC
TRBJ1-5 TRBD1 . TRBV5-5 CASSRSGQGDSNQPQHF TGTGCCAGCAGCCGTTCGGGACAGGGGGATAGCAATCAGCCCCAGCATTTT
TRBJ2-7 . once TRBV3-1/TRBV3-2 CASSQASPYEQYF TGTGCCAGCAGCCAAGCCAGTCCCTACGAGCAGTACTTC
TRBJ1-5 TRBD1 once TRBV5-1 CASSPETGGNQPQHF TGCGCCAGCAGCCCAGAAACAGGGGGGAATCAGCCCCAGCATTTT
TRBJ2-1 . . TRBV28 CASSLFMGNEQFF TGTGCCAGCAGTTTATTTATGGGAAATGAGCAGTTCTTC
TRBJ1-3 . . TRBV6-5 CASSGWSGNTIYF TGTGCCAGCAGCGGATGGTCTGGAAACACCATATATTTT
TRBJ1-2 . . TRBV19 CASTGDGYTF TGTGCCAGTACGGGGGATGGCTACACCTTC
TRBJ2-5 . . TRBV13 CASSLTSWGETQYF TGTGCCAGCAGCTTAACTAGTTGGGGCGAGACCCAGTACTTC
TRBJ2-1 . . TRBV29-1 CSVFEASNEQFF TGCAGCGTTTTCGAGGCCTCCAATGAGCAGTTCTTC
TRBJ1-4 . few TRBV7-2 CASSLGGNEKLFF TGTGCCAGCAGCTTAGGCGGCAATGAAAAACTGTTTTTT
TRBJ1-1 TRBD1 . TRBV5-4 CASSSGQGGTEAFF TGTGCCAGCAGCTCCGGACAGGGTGGCACTGAAGCTTTCTTT
TRBJ2-5 TRBD2 . TRBV30 CAWAGELGETQYF TGTGCCTGGGCGGGGGAACTTGGTGAGACCCAGTACTTC
TRBJ2-2 . . TRBV6-5 CASRGPFTGELFF TGTGCCAGCAGGGGGCCGTTCACCGGGGAGCTGTTTTTT
TRBJ1-1 . once TRBV19 CVSLGNRLNTEAFF TGTGTCTCGCTGGGAAATAGACTGAACACTGAAGCTTTCTTT
TRBJ2-7 . . TRBV7-2 CASSLGKEYEQYF TGTGCCAGCAGCTTAGGCAAGGAGTATGAGCAGTACTTC
TRBJ2-1 . . TRBV30 CAWSFGGRGQFF TGTGCCTGGAGTTTCGGGGGCAGAGGGCAGTTCTTC
TRBJ2-4 . . TRBV27 CASSLKGAKNIQYF TGTGCCAGCAGTTTAAAGGGGGCCAAAAACATTCAGTACTTC
TRBJ2-6 . few TRBV7-9 CASSFLNSGANVLTF TGTGCCAGCAGCTTTCTTAACTCTGGGGCCAACGTCCTGACTTTC
TRBJ1-4 . . TRBV20-1 CSASGGDEKLFF TGCAGTGCTAGTGGCGGCGACGAAAAACTGTTTTTT
TRBJ2-2 . . TRBV7-2 CATASTSTSRAGELFF TGTGCCACAGCGTCGACTAGTACCAGTCGCGCCGGGGAGCTGTTTTTT
TRBJ1-2 . . TRBV25-1 CASTQGGNSNYGYTF TGTGCCAGCACCCAAGGGGGAAACTCTAACTATGGCTACACCTTC
TRBJ2-7 . . TRBV18 CASSPTRRGSYEQYF TGTGCCAGCTCACCGACCCGACGGGGCTCCTACGAGCAGTACTTC
TRBJ2-2 TRBD1 . TRBV4-1 CASSQYPGQGAAGELFF TGCGCCAGCAGCCAATACCCGGGACAGGGGGCGGCCGGGGAGCTGTTTTTT
TRBJ2-5 . . TRBV7-3 CASSLVPGLETQYF TGTGCCAGCAGCTTAGTACCAGGGTTGGAGACCCAGTACTTC
TRBJ2-1 TRBD2 few TRBV3-1/TRBV3-2 CASSQPERETEQFF TGTGCCAGCAGCCAACCAGAGCGGGAGACTGAGCAGTTCTTC
TRBJ2-5 TRBD1 . TRBV4-2 CASSRQGDGETQYF TGTGCCAGCAGCCGACAGGGAGACGGGGAGACCCAGTACTTC
TRBJ1-3 . . TRBV6-2/TRBV6-3 CASSLDGAGDTGNTIYF TGTGCCAGCAGTCTTGATGGGGCAGGCGATACTGGAAACACCATATATTTT
TRBJ1-2 TRBD1 . TRBV28 CASSSSQGAHGYTF TGTGCCAGCAGTTCATCTCAGGGGGCACATGGCTACACCTTC
TRBJ2-5 TRBD1 once TRBV2 CASRGDRGETQYF TGTGCCAGCAGGGGGGACAGGGGGGAGACCCAGTACTTC
TRBJ1-2 . few TRBV5-1 CASSLSGSGEGYTF TGCGCCAGCAGCTTGTCGGGTTCAGGGGAAGGCTACACCTTC
TRBJ1-5 . . TRBV7-9 CASSRGSDQPQHF TGTGCCAGCAGCAGGGGCAGCGACCAGCCCCAGCATTTT
TRBJ1-4 TRBD1 . TRBV10-3 CAILPGQGGEKLFF TGTGCCATCCTCCCGGGACAGGGGGGGGAAAAACTGTTTTTT